Listed here is a single T cell receptor (beta chain). This CDR3 is built from 14 residues. The V gene end was trimmed by 6 bases and the J gene end by 8 bases; junction bases not matched to a gene: 9. Germline loops: CDR1 MNHNY, CDR2 SVGAGI (reference sequence). Assay: immunoSEQ multiplex PCR; the TCRdb copy retains only in-frame clones and omits some. The sample lists 50,000 to 75,000 clones, around 73% occurring once. The data originate from a study of blood T cell repertoires in COVID-19. This sequence joins TRBV6-6 and TRBJ1-3; 8 bases fit TRBD1. Sequencing was done on a sample of peripheral blood. This TCR came from a man in his 60s with COVID-19, enrolled during active disease. The CDR3 here is CASRQDRAADTIYF. DNA for the CDR3: TGTGCCAGCAGACAGGACAGGGCTGCAGACACCATATATTTT.